This record concerns one T cell receptor beta chain sequence. It lacks a known antigen. Per-base quality was not reported, and no clone a single base away is much larger than it. The record originates from a study of blood T cell repertoires in COVID-19 (dated by TCRdb to 2019 to 2021). Concerning the study at large: Samples from collaborators originated in the United States, Italy and Spain and spanned both the acute and convalescent phases of COVID-19. The prospective study material was composed of cDNA or gDNA derived from T cells, B-cell-depleted T cells, or PBMCs. The repertoires were released in a freely available public database meant as a resource for research on the immune response to SARS-CoV-2. Nearly every sample came with metadata listing a de-identified subject ID, COVID-19 status, age in years and sex. The samples were drawn from the first 160 participants of the ongoing ImmuneRACE study and from 1,254 subjects provided by 6 global collaborators. Where available, HLA class I and class II types were taken from metadata supplied by the sample provider and were not determined by assay-based typing. Deeply sampled blood TCRbeta repertoires from subjects exposed to, actively infected with, or recovered from COVID-19 were included in the dataset. The research as a whole found: The quantity of clinical and demographic metadata differed by source and by participant and was supplied without curation.

The immunoSEQ Assay, a bias-controlled multiplex PCR, was used to amplify TCRbeta CDR3 regions from genomic DNA. The source study handled its data this way. Within the assay, amplification of reference gene primers was used to estimate how many nucleated cells each sample contained. To quantify the absolute abundance of each unique TCRbeta CDR3 rearrangement, sequence reads were collapsed and filtered. For each sample, productive Simpson clonality was calculated by taking the square root of Simpson's diversity index across productive rearrangements. As stored in TCRdb, this immuneACCESS dataset retains in-frame rearrangements with V and J assigned. A fraction of the clones does not appear; measured against another copy, unresolved V genes explain less than half of the discrepancy, and the remainder lacks a known reason. That table furnishes V, J and clone size, whereas the DNA furnished D and trimming. The table for this sample lists over 150,000 clones; over 80% of them were counted only once. The top ten hold roughly 2.8% of the sample.

Collaborating institutions collected whole blood in K2EDTA tubes following their own protocols. Collaborator samples were shipped for TCRbeta analysis as frozen whole blood, isolated PBMCs, or DNA extracted from either sample type. According to the germline V gene, CDR1 reads MNHNS and CDR2 reads SASEGT. V loses 3 bases at its end and J loses 2 bases; junction bases beyond the gene matches: 5. From the cysteine through the phenylalanine, the CDR3 covers 15 amino acids. Only the CDR3 portion is preserved as DNA: 45 bases, with reading frame beginning at the first base. The sequence was obtained from a woman in her sixties with acute or convalescent COVID-19. The sequenced sample consisted of peripheral blood. The chain is made from TRBV6-1 and TRBJ2-7; a stretch of 9 junction bases matches TRBD2. The CDR3 loop reads CASSDLAGSPYEQYF. The nucleotide sequence is TGTGCCAGCAGTGACCTAGCGGGGTCCCCCTACGAGCAGTACTTC.